The 18 T cell receptor beta chains in this list originate from one sample, sequenced in a study of blood T cells in healthy people across ages. Combining a sample-barcoded 5' primer with a J-beta primer mix, a second PCR ran for roughly 7 to 12 cycles. Using its own MiXCR run on the 5' RACE reads, TCRdb lists one record per CDR3 protein. The sample includes hundreds of thousands of distinct CDR3 sequences, 49% of them seen just once. Sequencing input: blood. Receptors originate from a woman aged 55-70 years in good health.

This clonotype was detected a few times. The V and J genes are TRBV25-1 and TRBJ2-1; D remains unclear. CDR1 is MGHDK, CDR2 SYGVNS, per germline. The V end lost 5 bases, the J end lost 9 bases, and 11 bases lay between the germline ends. The CDR3 is 12 amino acids. The CDR3 protein is CASSILTGEQFF. CDR3 in DNA: TGTGCCAGCAGTATACTTACGGGTGAGCAGTTCTTC.

This chain connects TRBV11-1 to TRBJ2-3, with 8 bases identical to TRBD2. With 7 bases clipped from V and 4 bases from J, the junction kept 13 bases outside the gene matches. This CDR3 has 16 residues. The V gene's germline CDR1 is SGHAT and CDR2 FQDESV (reference sequence). The CDR3 sequence: CASTSGLREDADTQYF. The CDR3, as DNA: TGTGCCAGCACCTCCGGGTTGCGGGAGGACGCAGATACGCAGTATTTT. Full variable domain (outside the CDR3, taken from reference TRBV11-1 and TRBJ2-3): EAEVAQSPRYKITEKSQAVAFWCDPISGHATLYWYRQILGQGPELLVQFQDESVVDDSQLPKDRFSAERLKGVDSTLKIQPAELGDSAMYLCASTSGLREDADTQYFGPGTRLTVL.

This clonotype was detected a few times. The chain combines TRBV5-1 with TRBJ2-7; D gene uncertain. Germline CDR1 is SGHRS and CDR2 is YFSETQ. The V end was cut by 7 bases, the J end by 1 base, with 9 bases between. The CDR3 sequence is 12 residues long. In DNA, the CDR3 is TGCGCCAGCGCTGACATTTCCTACGAGCAGTACTTC. This gives the protein CASADISYEQYF. The full variable domain, its missing parts supplied by reference TRBV5-1 and TRBJ2-7, is KAGVTQTPRYLIKTRGQQVTLSCSPISGHRSVSWYQQTPGQGLQFLFEYFSETQRNKGNFPGRFSGRQFSNSRSEMNVSTLELGDSALYLCASADISYEQYFGPGTRLTVT.

The V gene is TRBV11-1, the J gene TRBJ1-6; the match to TRBD1 covers 9 bases. The CDR3 totals 17 residues. Germline trimming cut 5 bases from V and 6 bases from J; bases unmatched to any gene: 11. Germline assignment: CDR1 SGHAT and CDR2 FQDESV (reference sequence). The DNA of the CDR3 is TGTGCCAGCAGCCGAACCGGGACAGGGAGACTTAATTCACCCCTCCACTTT. Translated: CASSRTGTGRLNSPLHF.

This chain uses TRBV29-1 with TRBJ2-5; D might be TRBD2 (7 bases). Germline assignment: CDR1 SQVTM and CDR2 ANQGSEA. This CDR3 region has 13 residues. Trimming took 5 bases from V and 5 from J, leaving 15 bases between them. The CDR3, as DNA: TGCAGCGTTCTCAAGGGGGGGATTGAGACCCAGTACTTC. This gives the protein CSVLKGGIETQYF.

This sequence joins TRBV20-1 and TRBJ2-7; no definite D call. CDR1 DFQATT and CDR2 SNEGSKA come from the germline V gene (reference sequence). The CDR3 has 15 residues. V was trimmed by 3 bases and J by 0 bases, leaving 15 bases between them. CDR3 protein: CSASSGLESSYEQYF. CDR3 DNA: TGCAGTGCTAGTTCCGGTCTAGAAAGCTCCTACGAGCAGTACTTC.

The chain links TRBV6-2 or TRBV6-3 to TRBJ2-4; D may be TRBD1 (7 bases). V lost 2 bases to trimming and J lost 8 bases, with 16 bases between them. CDR3 size: 15 residues. The V gene's germline CDR1 is MNHEY and CDR2 SVGEGT. The CDR3 sequence is CASSYEPGRGDIQYF. The CDR3 DNA is TGTGCCAGCAGTTACGAGCCGGGCAGGGGGGACATTCAGTACTTC.

As regards this clonotype: Given a much more abundant clone one base away, this may be a read error. The chain couples TRBV7-2 to TRBJ2-5; D unclear. CDR1 and CDR2 from the germline V gene are SGHTA and FQGNSA. This CDR3 has 16 amino acids. CDR3 loop: CASSLDRRPSQEAQYF. The DNA for the CDR3 is TGTGCCAGCAGCTTAGATCGTAGGCCCTCTCAAGAGGCCCAGTACTTC.

Here the CDR3 reads CASSPQARDNYGYTF. The CDR3 DNA is TGTGCCAGCAGCCCCCAGGCGAGGGACAACTATGGCTACACCTTC. The chain is built from TRBV9 and TRBJ1-2; D possibly corresponds to TRBD1 (5 bases). V lost 4 bases and J 2 bases, leaving 15 bases between the germline ends. This CDR3 has 15 residues. CDR1 and CDR2 from the germline V gene are SGDLS and YYNGEE.

The chain uses TRBV27 and TRBJ2-3; TRBD2 aligns across 11 bases. The germline gives CDR1 MNHEY, CDR2 SMNVEV (reference sequence). V trimming: 6 bases; J trimming: 6 bases; junction bases outside the gene matches: 8. This CDR3 is built from 15 residues. CDR3 coding DNA: TGTGCCAGCAGCTGGACTAGCGGGCCGAGGGATACGCAGTATTTT. Its translation: CASSWTSGPRDTQYF.

About this clonotype: A read error may account for a junction end that differs from germline. The gene calls are TRBV6-2 or TRBV6-3 and TRBJ2-5; unclear D gene. The J call may be mistaken, given a closer DNA end match to TRBJ2-7. This CDR3 comprises 16 residues. Germline V gives CDR1 MNHEY, CDR2 SVGEGT. The chain's CDR3 is CAGSPNHLSPRYEQYF. In DNA form, the CDR3 reads TGTGCCGGCAGCCCCAACCACCTGTCCCCTCGCTACGAGCAGTACTTC.

The CDR3 DNA reads TGTGCCAGCAGCCTACAAGGGGGTCACGAGCAGTACTTC. Its translation is CASSLQGGHEQYF. The chain is built from TRBV7-2 and TRBJ2-7; maybe TRBD1 (6 bases). Germline lookup yields CDR1 SGHTA and CDR2 FQGNSA. The CDR3 contains 13 residues. Trimming took off 5 bases at V and 5 bases at J, with 13 bases between the two ends. The variable domain in full, completed from reference TRBV7-2 and TRBJ2-7, reads GAGVSQSPSNKVTEKGKDVELRCDPISGHTALYWYRQSLGQGLEFLIYFQGNSAPDKSGLPSDRFSAERTGGSVSTLTIQRTQQEDSAVYLCASSLQGGHEQYFGPGTRLTVT.

The gene calls are TRBV29-1 and TRBJ1-2; D uncertain. Per the germline V gene, CDR1 is SQVTM and CDR2 is ANQGSEA. The V gene lost 2 bases and the J gene lost 4 bases, with 11 bases spanning the gap. The CDR3 length is 13 residues. The CDR3 coding sequence is TGCAGCGTTGAATGGCGGGGAAGCTATGGCTACACCTTC. Translation: CSVEWRGSYGYTF.

The chain couples TRBV11-1 to TRBJ2-2; D is possibly TRBD2 (5 bases). The CDR3 covers 14 residues. V was pared by 5 bases and J by 5 bases, with 12 bases between. In germline, CDR1 is SGHAT, CDR2 FQDESV (reference sequence). Here the CDR3 reads CASSASGLTGELFF. CDR3 in DNA: TGTGCCAGCAGCGCTTCGGGGTTGACCGGGGAGCTGTTTTTT.

Worth noting for this clonotype: This may be a read error: a much more frequent sequence differs by one nucleotide. The chain recombines TRBV4-3 with TRBJ2-5; D is perhaps TRBD1 or TRBD2 (5 bases each). Germline lookup yields CDR1 LGHNA and CDR2 YSLEER. This CDR3 spans 16 amino acids. V dropped 0 bases and J dropped 11 bases, with 22 bases sitting between them. The DNA of the CDR3 is TGCGCCAGCAGCCAAGATATGGCAGGGAGAGTGTATGAGCAGTACTTC. Encoded protein: CASSQDMAGRVYEQYF.

This chain links TRBV4-2 with TRBJ1-6, with D maybe TRBD1 (6 bases). There are 20 residues in the CDR3. CDR1 and CDR2 from the germline V gene are LGHNA and YNFKEQ. Trimming took 0 bases from V and 4 from J, leaving 22 bases between them. This CDR3 reads CASSQDLLRGALDYNSPLHF. The DNA for the CDR3 is TGTGCCAGCAGCCAAGATCTCTTGAGGGGGGCCCTAGATTATAATTCACCCCTCCACTTT.

This clonotype was seen repeatedly, ten times or more. The chain is built from TRBV29-1 and TRBJ2-7, with D perhaps matching TRBD1 (6 bases). This CDR3 spans 13 amino acids. Per the germline V gene, CDR1 is SQVTM and CDR2 is ANQGSEA. V gave up 4 bases and J gave up 7 bases, with 17 bases separating them. The CDR3 DNA reads as TGCAGCGTTGGGGGGCGGAATTGGATAGAGCAGTACTTC. Translating it yields CSVGGRNWIEQYF.

The chain employs TRBV5-1 and TRBJ1-4, with D unclear. Germline CDR1 SGHRS, CDR2 YFSETQ. Trimming stripped 0 bases from V and 6 bases from J, with 6 bases between. This CDR3 is built from 13 residues. The CDR3 DNA follows: TGCGCCAGCAGCTTGGTAATCGATGAAAAACTGTTTTTT. Translating it yields CASSLVIDEKLFF.